Given below is one T cell receptor (beta chain) in context. The antigen remains undetermined. This specimen comes from a study of T cell responses to AZD1222 COVID-19 vaccine. Study outcomes and limitations: The donors showed a predominance of white British ancestry and of females, with possible underestimation of clonal diversity.

Using immunoSEQ multiplex PCR, the repertoire was profiled, and TCRdb retains in-frame clones only, with some absent. This table holds 77,000 or so clones, just over 90% found once. Germline V gene lookup returns CDR1 LNHDA and CDR2 SQIVND (reference sequence). CDR3 length: 18 residues. J gave up 0 bases and V 4 bases, and 8 bases lay outside the gene matches. This TCR came from an adult in good health. The chain joins TRBV19 to TRBJ2-2; 10 nucleotides match TRBD1. Sample: peripheral blood, taken on day 0 of MenACWY control vaccination. Here the CDR3 DNA reads TGTGCCAGTAGTACCCGACAGGGGGCGGGTGCGAACACCGGGGAGCTGTTTTTT. This gives the protein CASSTRQGAGANTGELFF.